The rows below give T cell receptor beta chains drawn from one sample of a study of cytomegalovirus exposure and HLA in healthy donors. Assay: immunoSEQ multiplex PCR; the TCRdb copy retains only in-frame clones and omits some. The sample contains 50,000 to 65,000 clones, more than 70% of which appear only once. The sample consisted of PBMCs. The source is a man aged 50 to 59 in good health and CMV-seropositive. The CDR3 runs from the conserved cysteine through the conserved F or W. The order of the fields is J gene, clone size, D gene, V gene, CDR3 protein, CDR3 DNA. The D gene is left open where the match is weak. Clone size, where shown, is once, few, many, or a class for clones that have expanded.

J gene: TRBJ1-2; clone size: .; D gene: .; V gene: TRBV4-3; CDR3 protein: CASSQDMFGGLYGYTF; CDR3 DNA: TGCGCCAGCAGCCAAGATATGTTTGGCGGCCTCTATGGCTACACCTTC
J gene: TRBJ1-3; clone size: .; D gene: .; V gene: TRBV30; CDR3 protein: CAWGGAYGNTIYF; CDR3 DNA: TGTGCCTGGGGTGGGGCCTACGGAAACACCATATATTTT
J gene: TRBJ1-5; clone size: .; D gene: TRBD1; V gene: TRBV27; CDR3 protein: CASSVGTGMDQPQHF; CDR3 DNA: TGTGCCAGCAGTGTAGGGACAGGGATGGATCAGCCCCAGCATTTT
J gene: TRBJ2-7; clone size: .; D gene: .; V gene: TRBV9; CDR3 protein: CASSRLQSSYEQYF; CDR3 DNA: TGTGCCAGCAGCCGGTTACAGAGCTCCTACGAGCAGTACTTC
J gene: TRBJ2-3; clone size: .; D gene: .; V gene: TRBV30; CDR3 protein: CAWTGASTDTQYF; CDR3 DNA: TGTGCCTGGACAGGGGCAAGCACAGATACGCAGTATTTT
J gene: TRBJ1-1; clone size: .; D gene: .; V gene: TRBV7-6; CDR3 protein: CASSPRPQENTEAFF; CDR3 DNA: TGTGCCAGCAGCCCCCGCCCTCAGGAGAACACTGAAGCTTTCTTT
J gene: TRBJ1-5; clone size: .; D gene: TRBD1; V gene: TRBV6-1; CDR3 protein: CASRGQGANQPQHF; CDR3 DNA: TGTGCCAGCAGGGGACAGGGGGCTAATCAGCCCCAGCATTTT
J gene: TRBJ2-2; clone size: few; D gene: TRBD1; V gene: TRBV5-4; CDR3 protein: CASSPGTGGFGELFF; CDR3 DNA: TGTGCCAGCAGTCCCGGGACAGGGGGATTCGGGGAGCTGTTTTTT
J gene: TRBJ1-1; clone size: .; D gene: .; V gene: TRBV5-1; CDR3 protein: CASSAGRQNTEAFF; CDR3 DNA: TGCGCCAGCAGCGCGGGACGGCAGAACACTGAAGCTTTCTTT
J gene: TRBJ1-2; clone size: once; D gene: .; V gene: TRBV5-6; CDR3 protein: CASSLGPRGYGYTF; CDR3 DNA: TGTGCCAGCAGCTTGGGACCACGGGGCTATGGCTACACCTTC
J gene: TRBJ2-3; clone size: once; D gene: .; V gene: TRBV27; CDR3 protein: CASSLSRADTQYF; CDR3 DNA: TGTGCCAGCAGTTTATCGCGGGCAGATACGCAGTATTTT
J gene: TRBJ2-3; clone size: .; D gene: .; V gene: TRBV5-1; CDR3 protein: CASSSDSFRTDTQYF; CDR3 DNA: TGCGCCAGCAGCTCGGACAGTTTCCGCACAGATACGCAGTATTTT
J gene: TRBJ1-5; clone size: once; D gene: .; V gene: TRBV30; CDR3 protein: CAWSTVSSNQPQHF; CDR3 DNA: TGTGCCTGGAGTACGGTATCTAGCAATCAGCCCCAGCATTTT
J gene: TRBJ1-1; clone size: .; D gene: .; V gene: TRBV6-5; CDR3 protein: CASRRDTEAFF; CDR3 DNA: TGTGCCAGCAGGCGGGACACTGAAGCTTTCTTT
J gene: TRBJ2-3; clone size: .; D gene: .; V gene: TRBV9; CDR3 protein: CASSVGASMDTQYF; CDR3 DNA: TGTGCCAGCAGCGTAGGAGCTAGTATGGATACGCAGTATTTT
J gene: TRBJ2-1; clone size: .; D gene: TRBD2; V gene: TRBV19; CDR3 protein: CASSISSGALNEQFF; CDR3 DNA: TGTGCCAGTAGTATCTCTAGCGGGGCCCTCAATGAGCAGTTCTTC
J gene: TRBJ2-7; clone size: once; D gene: TRBD1; V gene: TRBV28; CDR3 protein: CASSLWAGQGGYEQYF; CDR3 DNA: TGTGCCAGCAGTCTCTGGGCTGGACAGGGAGGCTACGAGCAGTACTTC
J gene: TRBJ1-3; clone size: .; D gene: .; V gene: TRBV5-4; CDR3 protein: CASSLDRVAGNTIYF; CDR3 DNA: TGTGCCAGCAGCTTGGACAGGGTGGCCGGAAACACCATATATTTT
J gene: TRBJ1-5; clone size: .; D gene: .; V gene: TRBV7-9; CDR3 protein: CASSLEGWEQPQHF; CDR3 DNA: TGTGCCAGCAGCTTAGAGGGCTGGGAGCAGCCCCAGCATTTT
J gene: TRBJ2-2; clone size: .; D gene: .; V gene: TRBV5-8; CDR3 protein: CASSLAGLPTGELFF; CDR3 DNA: TGTGCCAGCAGCTTGGCAGGGCTCCCCACCGGGGAGCTGTTTTTT
J gene: TRBJ1-2; clone size: .; D gene: TRBD1; V gene: TRBV7-2; CDR3 protein: CASSPGQVNYGYTF; CDR3 DNA: TGTGCCAGCAGCCCAGGACAGGTTAACTATGGCTACACCTTC
J gene: TRBJ2-5; clone size: .; D gene: .; V gene: TRBV7-2; CDR3 protein: CASSAGQETQYF; CDR3 DNA: TGTGCCAGCAGTGCGGGCCAAGAGACCCAGTACTTC
J gene: TRBJ1-2; clone size: .; D gene: TRBD1; V gene: TRBV19; CDR3 protein: CASSPRTGNHGYTF; CDR3 DNA: TGTGCCAGTAGTCCCCGGACAGGGAACCATGGCTACACCTTC
J gene: TRBJ1-2; clone size: .; D gene: .; V gene: TRBV21-1; CDR3 protein: CASSKDRTDNYGYTF; CDR3 DNA: TGTGCCAGCAGCAAAGATAGGACAGACAACTATGGCTACACCTTC
J gene: TRBJ1-1; clone size: .; D gene: .; V gene: TRBV19; CDR3 protein: CASSPTPNTEAFF; CDR3 DNA: TGTGCCAGTAGTCCAACACCAAACACTGAAGCTTTCTTT
J gene: TRBJ2-1; clone size: .; D gene: TRBD1; V gene: TRBV4-1; CDR3 protein: CASSQSSGGPYEQFF; CDR3 DNA: TGCGCCAGCAGCCAAAGCTCAGGGGGTCCCTATGAGCAGTTCTTC
J gene: TRBJ1-4; clone size: many; D gene: .; V gene: TRBV10-2; CDR3 protein: CASSELDSSTNEKLFF; CDR3 DNA: TGCGCCAGCAGTGAGCTAGACAGCTCAACTAATGAAAAACTGTTTTTT
J gene: TRBJ1-5; clone size: .; D gene: .; V gene: TRBV7-6; CDR3 protein: CASSLGRGGNQPQHF; CDR3 DNA: TGTGCCAGCAGCTTGGGCAGGGGCGGCAATCAGCCCCAGCATTTT
J gene: TRBJ2-5; clone size: .; D gene: .; V gene: TRBV27; CDR3 protein: CASSRGGPQETQYF; CDR3 DNA: TGTGCCAGCAGCCGGGGAGGACCCCAAGAGACCCAGTACTTC
J gene: TRBJ1-2; clone size: once; D gene: .; V gene: TRBV4-3; CDR3 protein: CASSQVHLAQTGGYTF; CDR3 DNA: TGCGCCAGCAGCCAAGTCCACCTGGCCCAGACAGGAGGCTACACCTTC
J gene: TRBJ2-2; clone size: .; D gene: TRBD2; V gene: TRBV5-1; CDR3 protein: CASNLDPLAAGAGELFF; CDR3 DNA: TGCGCCAGCAACCTAGATCCACTAGCGGCGGGGGCCGGGGAGCTGTTTTTT
J gene: TRBJ1-1; clone size: few; D gene: .; V gene: TRBV4-3; CDR3 protein: CASSQVVSSEAFF; CDR3 DNA: TGCGCCAGCAGCCAAGTAGTAAGTTCTGAAGCTTTCTTT
J gene: TRBJ2-1; clone size: .; D gene: TRBD1; V gene: TRBV2; CDR3 protein: CASRDRVYNEQFF; CDR3 DNA: TGTGCCAGCCGGGACAGGGTGTACAATGAGCAGTTCTTC
J gene: TRBJ2-1; clone size: few; D gene: .; V gene: TRBV7-9; CDR3 protein: CASSLGAGILSYNEQFF; CDR3 DNA: TGTGCCAGCAGCTTAGGGGCCGGGATTCTCTCCTACAATGAGCAGTTCTTC
J gene: TRBJ1-1; clone size: .; D gene: .; V gene: TRBV2; CDR3 protein: CASSDTGSTEAFF; CDR3 DNA: TGTGCCAGCAGTGACACGGGTAGCACTGAAGCTTTCTTT
J gene: TRBJ1-4; clone size: .; D gene: .; V gene: TRBV5-1; CDR3 protein: CASSIAGTTNEKLFF; CDR3 DNA: TGCGCCAGCAGCATAGCGGGGACAACTAATGAAAAACTGTTTTTT
J gene: TRBJ2-1; clone size: .; D gene: TRBD1; V gene: TRBV19; CDR3 protein: CASSISGQGTYNEQFF; CDR3 DNA: TGTGCCAGTAGTATTTCCGGACAGGGAACCTACAATGAGCAGTTCTTC
J gene: TRBJ1-5; clone size: .; D gene: .; V gene: TRBV30; CDR3 protein: CAWGRGLNQPQHF; CDR3 DNA: TGTGCCTGGGGGCGGGGGTTAAATCAGCCCCAGCATTTT
J gene: TRBJ2-7; clone size: few; D gene: .; V gene: TRBV19; CDR3 protein: CASSPRTVSAYEQYF; CDR3 DNA: TGTGCCAGTAGTCCCCGGACAGTTAGTGCCTACGAGCAGTACTTC
J gene: TRBJ1-1; clone size: .; D gene: TRBD1; V gene: TRBV9; CDR3 protein: CASSAEGTGNTEAFF; CDR3 DNA: TGTGCCAGCAGCGCCGAGGGGACAGGGAATACTGAAGCTTTCTTT
J gene: TRBJ1-2; clone size: few; D gene: .; V gene: TRBV7-8; CDR3 protein: CASSSDFDYGYTF; CDR3 DNA: TGTGCCAGCAGCTCTGACTTCGACTATGGCTACACCTTC
J gene: TRBJ2-7; clone size: .; D gene: .; V gene: TRBV28; CDR3 protein: CASSLLGPYEQYF; CDR3 DNA: TGTGCCAGCAGTTTATTGGGGCCCTACGAGCAGTACTTC
J gene: TRBJ1-5; clone size: few; D gene: .; V gene: TRBV27; CDR3 protein: CASSLSRSGNQPQHF; CDR3 DNA: TGTGCCAGCAGTTTATCCCGTTCGGGTAATCAGCCCCAGCATTTT
J gene: TRBJ1-2; clone size: .; D gene: .; V gene: TRBV5-1; CDR3 protein: CASSGDSGGYGYTF; CDR3 DNA: TGCGCCAGCAGCGGGGACTCAGGCGGCTATGGCTACACCTTC
J gene: TRBJ1-1; clone size: .; D gene: .; V gene: TRBV5-8; CDR3 protein: CASSLGRGVNTEAFF; CDR3 DNA: TGTGCCAGCAGCTTGGGGAGGGGCGTTAACACTGAAGCTTTCTTT
J gene: TRBJ1-1; clone size: .; D gene: .; V gene: TRBV5-5; CDR3 protein: CASGSGPTEAFF; CDR3 DNA: TGTGCCAGCGGGTCAGGGCCCACTGAAGCTTTCTTT
J gene: TRBJ2-3; clone size: .; D gene: TRBD2; V gene: TRBV29-1; CDR3 protein: CSLETSGGGDTQYF; CDR3 DNA: TGCAGCTTGGAGACTAGCGGGGGAGGAGATACGCAGTATTTT
J gene: TRBJ2-7; clone size: once; D gene: .; V gene: TRBV5-4; CDR3 protein: CASSLVDQLSEQYF; CDR3 DNA: TGTGCCAGCAGCTTGGTCGACCAACTATCCGAGCAGTACTTC
J gene: TRBJ2-1; clone size: few; D gene: .; V gene: TRBV2; CDR3 protein: CASSGGTAIYNEQFF; CDR3 DNA: TGTGCCAGCAGTGGCGGGACAGCAATCTACAATGAGCAGTTCTTC
J gene: TRBJ2-7; clone size: .; D gene: .; V gene: TRBV6-1; CDR3 protein: CASRPQPRAYEQYF; CDR3 DNA: TGTGCCAGCAGGCCCCAGCCCCGGGCCTACGAGCAGTACTTC
J gene: TRBJ2-7; clone size: .; D gene: TRBD1; V gene: TRBV6-5; CDR3 protein: CASTRTGAHEQYF; CDR3 DNA: TGTGCCAGCACGAGAACAGGGGCCCACGAGCAGTACTTC
J gene: TRBJ1-5; clone size: .; D gene: TRBD1; V gene: TRBV27; CDR3 protein: CASSPGGDSNQPQHF; CDR3 DNA: TGTGCCAGCAGTCCAGGGGGAGATAGCAATCAGCCCCAGCATTTT
J gene: TRBJ2-4; clone size: few; D gene: .; V gene: TRBV2; CDR3 protein: CASSVGALHLAKNIQYF; CDR3 DNA: TGTGCCAGCAGTGTTGGGGCCCTACATCTAGCCAAAAACATTCAGTACTTC
J gene: TRBJ2-5; clone size: .; D gene: TRBD2; V gene: TRBV6-1; CDR3 protein: CASTRAGGAETQYF; CDR3 DNA: TGTGCCAGCACCCGAGCGGGAGGAGCAGAGACCCAGTACTTC
J gene: TRBJ2-5; clone size: .; D gene: TRBD2; V gene: TRBV5-1; CDR3 protein: CASSYGAGEETQYF; CDR3 DNA: TGCGCCAGCAGCTACGGGGCGGGAGAAGAGACCCAGTACTTC
J gene: TRBJ2-7; clone size: .; D gene: TRBD1; V gene: TRBV7-9; CDR3 protein: CASSLVTQGQGIVSYEQYF; CDR3 DNA: TGTGCCAGCAGCTTAGTGACCCAAGGACAGGGAATAGTCTCCTACGAGCAGTACTTC
J gene: TRBJ1-4; clone size: .; D gene: TRBD1; V gene: TRBV4-1; CDR3 protein: CASSHLQGTNEKLFF; CDR3 DNA: TGCGCCAGCAGCCATCTACAGGGGACTAATGAAAAACTGTTTTTT
J gene: TRBJ2-7; clone size: .; D gene: .; V gene: TRBV6-1; CDR3 protein: CASSGGENHEQYF; CDR3 DNA: TGTGCCAGCAGTGGCGGGGAAAATCACGAGCAGTACTTC
J gene: TRBJ2-5; clone size: .; D gene: TRBD2; V gene: TRBV28; CDR3 protein: CASSFPPRLAGQETQYF; CDR3 DNA: TGTGCCAGCAGTTTCCCTCCTCGACTAGCGGGCCAAGAGACCCAGTACTTC